This T cell receptor beta chain was observed in a study of blood T cell repertoires in COVID-19. The wider study: In each case, the material was cDNA or gDNA derived from T cells, B-cell-depleted T cells, or PBMCs.

Clones were read by immunoSEQ multiplex PCR, and TCRdb kept only the in-frame ones, dropping some. The sample carries over 200,000 clones, 70% to 90% recorded once. The germline V gene has CDR1 SGHTA and CDR2 FQGTGA. This CDR3 comprises 11 residues. The J segment lost 7 bases and the V segment lost 9 bases, leaving 3 bases of the junction unmatched. Among Cohort 3 donors, those recovered had two negative PCRs, clearance, or symptom resolution. This clone was recorded once. What was sequenced was PBMCs or T cells enriched from blood (not recorded which). This rearrangement joins TRBV7-3 to TRBJ2-5; the match to TRBD2 covers 9 bases. The sequence came from a man aged 25 to 40 who had recovered from COVID-19. The CDR3 nucleotides read TGTGCCAGTAGCGGGAGAGGGACCCAGTACTTC. Translated, it gives CASSGRGTQYF.